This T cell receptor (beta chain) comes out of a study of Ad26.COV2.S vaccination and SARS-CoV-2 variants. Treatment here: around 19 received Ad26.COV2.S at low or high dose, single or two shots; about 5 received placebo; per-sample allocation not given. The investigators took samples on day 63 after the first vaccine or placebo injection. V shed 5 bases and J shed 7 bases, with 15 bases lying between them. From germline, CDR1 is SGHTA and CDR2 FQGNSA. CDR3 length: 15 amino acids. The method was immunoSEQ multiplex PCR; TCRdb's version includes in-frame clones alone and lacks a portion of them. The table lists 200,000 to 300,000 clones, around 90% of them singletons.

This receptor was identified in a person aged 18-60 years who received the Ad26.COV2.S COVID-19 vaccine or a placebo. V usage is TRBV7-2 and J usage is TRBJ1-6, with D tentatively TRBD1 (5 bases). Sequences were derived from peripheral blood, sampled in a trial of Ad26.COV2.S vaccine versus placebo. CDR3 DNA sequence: TGTGCCAGCAGCCCCCGAGGGACTTCCAATTCACCCCTCCACTTT. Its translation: CASSPRGTSNSPLHF.